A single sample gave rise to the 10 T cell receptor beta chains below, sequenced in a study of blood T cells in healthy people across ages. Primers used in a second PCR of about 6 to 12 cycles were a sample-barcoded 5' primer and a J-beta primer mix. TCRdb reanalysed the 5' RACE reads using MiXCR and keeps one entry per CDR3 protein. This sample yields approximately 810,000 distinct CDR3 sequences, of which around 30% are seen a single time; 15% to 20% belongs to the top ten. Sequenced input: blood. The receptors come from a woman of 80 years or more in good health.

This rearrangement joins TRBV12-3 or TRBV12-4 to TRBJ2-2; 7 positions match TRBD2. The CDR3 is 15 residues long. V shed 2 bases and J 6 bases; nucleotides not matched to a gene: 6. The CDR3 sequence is CASSLNGLVAGELFF. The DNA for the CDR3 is TGTGCCAGCAGTTTAAACGGACTAGTAGCCGGGGAGCTGTTTTTT.

The CDR3 is CASSLYGQGIYEQYF. Here the CDR3 DNA reads TGTGCCAGCAGCTTATACGGACAGGGGATCTACGAGCAGTACTTC. J is TRBJ2-7 and V is TRBV5-4; TRBD1 aligns across 9 bases. The germline CDR1 and CDR2 sequences are SGHNT and YYREEE (reference sequence). This CDR3 comprises 15 residues. The J segment lost 3 bases and the V segment lost 2 bases, leaving 6 bases of the junction unmatched. The full variable domain, in which reference TRBV5-4 and TRBJ2-7 provide the parts outside the CDR3, is ETGVTQSPTHLIKTRGQQVTLRCSSQSGHNTVSWYQQALGQGPQFIFQYYREEENGRGNFPPRFSGLQFPNYSSELNVNALELDDSALYLCASSLYGQGIYEQYFGPGTRLTVT.

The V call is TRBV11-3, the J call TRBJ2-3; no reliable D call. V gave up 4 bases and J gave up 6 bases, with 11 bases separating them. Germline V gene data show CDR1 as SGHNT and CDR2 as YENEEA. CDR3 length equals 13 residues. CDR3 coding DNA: TGTGCCAGCAGCTCCAACTGGGCCGATACGCAGTATTTT. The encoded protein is CASSSNWADTQYF.

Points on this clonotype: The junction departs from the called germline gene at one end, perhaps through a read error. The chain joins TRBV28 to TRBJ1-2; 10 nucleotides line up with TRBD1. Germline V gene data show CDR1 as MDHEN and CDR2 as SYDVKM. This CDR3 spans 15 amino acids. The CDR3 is CASSLGTGATYDYTF. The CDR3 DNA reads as TGTGCCAGCAGTTTGGGGACAGGGGCTACATATGACTACACCTTC.

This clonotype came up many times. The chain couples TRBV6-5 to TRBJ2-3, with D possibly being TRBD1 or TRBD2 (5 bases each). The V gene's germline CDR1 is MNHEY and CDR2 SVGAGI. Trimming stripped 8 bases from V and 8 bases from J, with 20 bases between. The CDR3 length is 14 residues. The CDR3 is CASGFSGTRGTQYF. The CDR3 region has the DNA TGTGCCAGCGGTTTCTCCGGAACTAGGGGTACGCAGTATTTT.

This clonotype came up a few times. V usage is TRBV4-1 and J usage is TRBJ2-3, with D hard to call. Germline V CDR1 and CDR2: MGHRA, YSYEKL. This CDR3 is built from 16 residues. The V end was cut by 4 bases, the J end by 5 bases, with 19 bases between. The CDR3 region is CASSPSIPRRGDTQYF. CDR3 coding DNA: TGCGCCAGCAGCCCATCGATCCCCCGGCGCGGAGATACGCAGTATTTT.

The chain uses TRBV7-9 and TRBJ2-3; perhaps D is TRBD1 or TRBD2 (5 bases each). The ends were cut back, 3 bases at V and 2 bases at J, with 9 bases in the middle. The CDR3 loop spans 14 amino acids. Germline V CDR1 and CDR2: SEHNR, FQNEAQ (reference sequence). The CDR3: CASSFRDHTDTQYF. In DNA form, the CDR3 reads TGTGCCAGCAGCTTCCGGGACCACACAGATACGCAGTATTTT.

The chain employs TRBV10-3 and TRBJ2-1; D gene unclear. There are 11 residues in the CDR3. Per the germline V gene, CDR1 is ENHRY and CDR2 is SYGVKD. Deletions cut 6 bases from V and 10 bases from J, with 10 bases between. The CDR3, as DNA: TGTGCCATCAGGATAGGATACGAGCAGTTCTTC. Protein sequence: CAIRIGYEQFF.

CDR3 protein: CASSLFQGAGEQYF. CDR3 bases: TGTGCCAGCAGTTTATTCCAGGGGGCGGGCGAGCAGTACTTC. V usage is TRBV12-3 or TRBV12-4 and J usage is TRBJ2-7; 8 nucleotides align to TRBD1. The CDR3 is 14 amino acids. V trimming: 2 bases; J trimming: 6 bases; junction bases outside the gene matches: 6.

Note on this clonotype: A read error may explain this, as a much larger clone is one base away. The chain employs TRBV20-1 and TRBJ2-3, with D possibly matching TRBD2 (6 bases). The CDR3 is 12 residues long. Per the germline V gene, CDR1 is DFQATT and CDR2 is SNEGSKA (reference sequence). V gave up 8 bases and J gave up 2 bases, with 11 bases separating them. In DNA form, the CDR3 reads TGCAGTACTGGGGAGGACACAGATACGCAGTATTTT. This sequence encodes CSTGEDTDTQYF.